A single sample gave rise to the 8 T cell receptor beta chains below, sequenced in a study of spatial heterogeneity in lung cancer. The sample's time point: blood at routine non-recurrence follow-up after resection. TCRdb analysed the 5' RACE reads with MiXCR anew, one entry per CDR3 protein. The table lists tens of thousands of distinct CDR3 sequences, 10% of them singletons. Sequenced here: PBMCs, sampled at follow-up. The receptors stem from a female donor with early-stage non-small cell lung cancer.

This clonotype was seen ten or more times. The chain links TRBV24-1 to TRBJ2-3, with D hard to call. CDR3 length equals 12 residues. Germline loops: CDR1 KGHDR, CDR2 SFDVKD. Trimming took 7 bases from V and 5 from J, leaving 9 bases between them. The CDR3 DNA is TGTGCCACCAGCGCGTCTGGAGATACGCAGTATTTT. It is translated as CATSASGDTQYF.

The table lists this clonotype with many counts. The chain uses TRBV16 and TRBJ1-5, with D possibly being TRBD1 (6 bases). Trimming took off 8 bases at V and 3 bases at J, with 14 bases between the two ends. This CDR3 is 14 amino acids long. The germline CDR1 and CDR2 sequences are KGHSY and FQNENV. CDR3 nucleotides: TGTGCCAGCGCCCATCGGGACACCAATCAGCCCCAGCATTTT. Its protein is CASAHRDTNQPQHF. The full variable domain, in which reference TRBV16 and TRBJ1-5 provide the parts outside the CDR3, is GEEVAQTPKHLVRGEGQKAKLYCAPIKGHSYVFWYQQVLKNEFKFLISFQNENVFDETGMPKERFSAKCLPNSPCSLEIQATKLEDSAVYFCASAHRDTNQPQHFGDGTRLSIL.

The chain is built from TRBV2 and TRBJ1-5; D possibly corresponds to TRBD1 (5 bases). The germline gives CDR1 SNHLY, CDR2 FYNNEI. The CDR3 spans 15 residues. The germline V and J ends were trimmed by 6 bases and 1 base, with 13 bases remaining between them. CDR3 sequence (DNA): TGTGCCAGCAGCTCCAACGGGGGGAGCAATCAGCCCCAGCATTTT. Amino acids: CASSSNGGSNQPQHF.

V and J are TRBV29-1 and TRBJ2-1, with 10 bases lining up with TRBD1. Germline V lookup: CDR1 SQVTM, CDR2 ANQGSEA. There are 16 residues in the CDR3. Unmatched junction bases numbered 9, after V lost 3 bases and J lost 4 bases. DNA of the CDR3: TGCAGCGTTGACGGGTACCGGGACAGGGGATACAATGAGCAGTTCTTC. It translates to CSVDGYRDRGYNEQFF.

This clonotype has at least ten counts. This chain links TRBV13 with TRBJ1-2; unclear D gene. CDR3 length: 16 amino acids. V dropped 3 bases and J dropped 0 bases, with 14 bases sitting between them. Germline loops: CDR1 PRHDT, CDR2 FYEKMQ (reference sequence). The chain's CDR3 is CASSFQSWAANYGYTF. The CDR3 coding sequence is TGTGCCAGCAGCTTCCAGTCTTGGGCCGCTAACTATGGCTACACCTTC.

This clonotype has ten or more counts. This chain's CDR3 is CASSNGQGYSGANVLTF. The CDR3 nucleotides read TGTGCCAGCAGCAACGGACAGGGGTACTCTGGGGCCAACGTCCTGACTTTC. The V gene is TRBV7-3, the J gene TRBJ2-6; TRBD1 agrees at 9 bases. The V gene end was trimmed by 5 bases and the J gene end by 0 bases; junction bases not matched to a gene: 5. This CDR3 has 17 amino acids. The V gene's germline CDR1 is SGHTA and CDR2 FQGTGA.

This clonotype was picked up a small number of times. The CDR3 is CSARDGSSYEQYF. CDR3 bases: TGCAGTGCTAGAGATGGGAGCTCCTACGAGCAGTACTTC. This chain links TRBV20-1 with TRBJ2-7; tentatively, D is TRBD2 (5 bases). There are 13 residues in the CDR3. The germline gives CDR1 DFQATT, CDR2 SNEGSKA (reference sequence). The ends were cut back, 0 bases at V and 0 bases at J, with 6 bases in the middle.

At least ten counts were recorded for this clonotype. This chain uses TRBV3-1 with TRBJ2-1; TRBD1 matches at 9 bases. V lost 0 bases to trimming and J lost 11 bases; unmatched junction nucleotides: 2. The CDR3 sequence is 13 residues long. Germline values: CDR1 LGHDT, CDR2 YNNKEL (reference sequence). The CDR3 reads CASSQEGQGKQFF. CDR3 sequence (DNA): TGTGCCAGCAGCCAAGAGGGACAGGGAAAGCAGTTCTTC.